These T cell receptor beta chains were read from a single sample in a study of blood T cell repertoires in COVID-19. Only in-frame clones appear in the TCRdb table, and some are missing; sequencing was by immunoSEQ multiplex PCR. The sample carries roughly 330,000 clones, about 87% recorded once. The sequenced sample consisted of PBMCs or T cells enriched from blood (not recorded which). These receptors all stem from a woman in her twenties or thirties who had recovered from COVID-19. The CDR3 runs from the conserved cysteine through the conserved F or W. A D gene is named only where the DNA matches it firmly.

d_call j_call v_call cdr3_nt cdr3_aa
TRBD1 TRBJ1-4 TRBV4-1 TGCGCCAGCAGCCACACGGGACAGGGGTTGTCCGGCGCTAATGAAAAACTGTTTTTT CASSHTGQGLSGANEKLFF
. TRBJ1-5 TRBV16 TGTGCCAGCAGCCTCGGGAGAGCGGGGGGGCGCAATCAGCCCCAGCATTTT CASSLGRAGGRNQPQHF
TRBD1 TRBJ1-5 TRBV24-1 TGTGCCACCAGTGACCCTGGGACAGGGGATCAGCCCCAGCATTTT CATSDPGTGDQPQHF
TRBD1 TRBJ1-2 TRBV18 TGTGCCAGCTCACCACCCCGTGGGACAGGGGAAGTCTCTTATGGCTACACCTTC CASSPPRGTGEVSYGYTF
. TRBJ1-2 TRBV5-4 TGTGCCAGCAGCTTGGAACAAACGCCCCTCTATGGCTACACCTTC CASSLEQTPLYGYTF
TRBD1 TRBJ1-1 TRBV7-2 TGTGCCAGCAGCTTTGACAGGGGAGGGACTGAAGCTTTCTTT CASSFDRGGTEAFF
. TRBJ2-1 TRBV19 TGTGCCAGTAGTATCTCCGGGGTGGCCAATGAGCAGTTCTTC CASSISGVANEQFF
. TRBJ1-2 TRBV5-4 TGTGCCAGCAGCTCGATCGCCTCAGATATAGCTGGCTACACCTTC CASSSIASDIAGYTF
TRBD1 TRBJ1-3 TRBV19 TGTGCCAGTAGCCAACAGGGGAGCTCTGGAAACACCATATATTTT CASSQQGSSGNTIYF
. TRBJ1-2 TRBV6-5 TGTGCCAGCAGTCTGCTCCAGGGATTTGACTATGGCTACACCTTC CASSLLQGFDYGYTF
TRBD2 TRBJ2-3 TRBV4-2 TGTGCCAGCAGCCAATATCTAGCGGGGGGCACAGATACGCAGTATTTT CASSQYLAGGTDTQYF
. TRBJ1-1 TRBV2 TGTGCCAGCACTAGACCCCGGCAGAGCCGTAGGACTGAAGCTTTCTTT CASTRPRQSRRTEAFF